The T cell receptor (beta chain) under discussion was sequenced for a study of T cells after yellow fever vaccination. TCR cDNA, made by 5'RACE template switching, carried an added universal primer site and UMIs. TCRdb reanalysed the 5' RACE reads using MiXCR and keeps one entry per CDR3 protein. The table records under 550,000 distinct CDR3 sequences, roughly a fifth of them present only once. There are a few counts of this clonotype. The receptor was derived from a young man who received the YFV17D yellow fever vaccine. The starting material was PBMCs, obtained less than 25 days after the first yellow fever vaccination.

CDR3 loop: CASSLIGTGGPYEQYF. Here the CDR3 DNA reads TGTGCCAGCAGCTTAATCGGGACAGGGGGCCCCTACGAGCAGTACTTC. The chain joins TRBV7-8 to TRBJ2-7; 12 bases match TRBD1. Germline values: CDR1 SGHVS, CDR2 FQNEAQ. This CDR3 has 16 residues. V was clipped by 2 bases and J by 2 bases; unmatched bases: 4.